The 29 T cell receptor beta chains listed next were all sequenced from one sample in a study of radiation and T cells in renal cell carcinoma. Time point: baseline pretreatment blood. Specified treatment: 15 Gy SBRT to primary tumor, nephrectomy 4 weeks later. Assay used: immunoSEQ multiplex PCR; TCRdb lists only in-frame clones, some missing. The sample holds 40,000 to 50,000 clones, 65% to 90% seen once. The source was blood, collected from a patient whose treatment included radiotherapy and nephrectomy. The receptors come from a woman aged 70 to 79 with renal cell carcinoma.

The V gene is TRBV7-9, the J gene TRBJ2-7, with TRBD1 identical over 7 bases. The CDR3 has 15 residues. The germline V gene has CDR1 SEHNR and CDR2 FQNEAQ (reference sequence). V was pared by 5 bases and J by 4 bases, with 11 bases of the junction left unmatched. CDR3 protein: CASSTPGTVAYEQYF. CDR3 nucleotide sequence: TGTGCCAGCAGCACCCCGGGGACAGTTGCGTACGAGCAGTACTTC.

The V call is TRBV6-1, the J call TRBJ1-2; no reliable D call. The ends were cut back, 4 bases at V and 5 bases at J, with 8 bases in the middle. The germline V gene has CDR1 MNHNS and CDR2 SASEGT. The CDR3 covers 12 residues. The CDR3 nucleotides read TGTGCCAGCAGTGTATCAGAATATGGCTACACCTTC. Amino acids: CASSVSEYGYTF.

The gene calls are TRBV14 and TRBJ2-5; 8 bases agree with TRBD1. The CDR3 has 15 residues. Trimming at V came to 1 base and at J to 7 bases, leaving 8 bases not matched to a gene. Per germline, CDR1 SGHDN and CDR2 FVKESK. The CDR3 is CASSQGGTGPGTQYF. For the CDR3, the DNA is TGTGCCAGCAGCCAAGGAGGGACAGGCCCAGGGACCCAGTACTTC.

This chain joins TRBV19 and TRBJ2-7; 9 nucleotides agree with TRBD1. The V gene end was trimmed by 1 base and the J gene end by 5 bases; junction bases not matched to a gene: 12. The CDR3 runs 17 residues. Germline V gives CDR1 LNHDA, CDR2 SQIVND (reference sequence). The CDR3 region has the DNA TGTGCCAGTAGTATAGTGGGGACAGGGATTGATGGAGACGAGCAGTACTTC. The encoded protein is CASSIVGTGIDGDEQYF.

The chain recombines TRBV10-3 with TRBJ2-1; tentative D call: TRBD1 (7 bases). This CDR3 is built from 13 residues. V gave up 7 bases and J gave up 9 bases, with 16 bases separating them. The germline CDR1 and CDR2 sequences are ENHRY and SYGVKD. This CDR3 reads CAITLRDSGEQFF. The CDR3 DNA reads as TGTGCCATCACGTTGCGGGACAGCGGTGAGCAGTTCTTC.

The chain links TRBV6-5 to TRBJ1-5; D is possibly TRBD1 (5 bases). CDR1 and CDR2 from the germline V gene are MNHEY and SVGAGI. The CDR3 totals 16 residues. V lost 0 bases and J 7 bases, leaving 16 bases between the germline ends. The CDR3 protein is CASSYSPATGEQPQHF. The DNA of the CDR3 is TGTGCCAGCAGTTACTCCCCGGCGACGGGGGAACAGCCCCAGCATTTT.

The DNA of the CDR3 is TGTGCCAGCAGCCCAGAGGACAGGCTACAGCCCCAGCATTTT. Translating it yields CASSPEDRLQPQHF. The chain carries TRBV7-9 and TRBJ1-5, with TRBD1 identical over 7 bases. The V segment lost 5 bases and the J segment 7 bases; nucleotides outside the gene matches: 8. Germline V gene data show CDR1 as SEHNR and CDR2 as FQNEAQ (reference sequence). This CDR3 comprises 14 residues.

The V and J genes are TRBV6-6 and TRBJ2-3; 8 nucleotides align to TRBD2. The germline V gene has CDR1 MNHNY and CDR2 SVGAGI (reference sequence). With V trimmed by 4 bases and J by 8 bases, 5 bases remained unmatched. This CDR3 region has 13 residues. CDR3 DNA sequence: TGTGCCAGCAGTTCCCTGGCGGGGGGTACGCAGTATTTT. Translating gives CASSSLAGGTQYF.

V and J are TRBV19 and TRBJ1-2; 7 bases line up with TRBD1. Trimming removed 5 bases from V and 6 bases from J; junction bases left unmatched: 3. Per germline, CDR1 LNHDA and CDR2 SQIVND (reference sequence). CDR3 length: 12 residues. CDR3 nucleotide sequence: TGTGCCAGTAGTCAGGGGGTCAATGGCTACACCTTC. Protein: CASSQGVNGYTF.

The chain carries TRBV2 and TRBJ1-1, with TRBD1 as a possible D gene (6 bases). CDR1 and CDR2 (germline): SNHLY, FYNNEI. Trimming left V 2 bases short and J 0 bases short, with 10 bases between. The length of the CDR3 is 15 residues. The CDR3 is CASSERGIMNTEAFF. CDR3 sequence (DNA): TGTGCCAGCAGTGAAAGGGGGATTATGAACACTGAAGCTTTCTTT.

The chain employs TRBV27 and TRBJ1-3; no clear D. The V end lost 0 bases, the J end lost 0 bases, and 6 bases lay between the germline ends. The CDR3 is made up of 15 amino acids. Germline V gene sequence: CDR1 MNHEY, CDR2 SMNVEV (reference sequence). The CDR3 DNA sequence: TGTGCCAGCAGTTTATCTGGGAACTCTGGAAACACCATATATTTT. Translating gives CASSLSGNSGNTIYF.

The chain combines TRBV7-8 with TRBJ2-3; the D is unclear. Germline V gene sequence: CDR1 SGHVS, CDR2 FQNEAQ. The CDR3 has 17 amino acids. V was clipped by 5 bases and J by 3 bases, with 21 bases between them. Written as DNA, the CDR3 is TGTGCCAGCAGCCCAGGTGTGGACCCGGTGACAACAGATACGCAGTATTTT. Its translation is CASSPGVDPVTTDTQYF.

The chain is built from TRBV5-4 and TRBJ2-1; TRBD2 might be the D (7 bases). The CDR3 totals 17 residues. CDR1 and CDR2 from the germline V gene are SGHNT and YYREEE (reference sequence). The V end was cut by 7 bases, the J end by 2 bases, with 22 bases between. CDR3 in amino acids: CASFGEVGGLTYNEQFF. The DNA for the CDR3 is TGTGCCAGCTTCGGTGAGGTGGGGGGGCTCACCTACAATGAGCAGTTCTTC.

The V call is TRBV7-2, the J call TRBJ1-2, with 8 bases fitting TRBD1. The CDR3 is 15 residues long. The V gene's germline CDR1 is SGHTA and CDR2 FQGNSA. Trimming took 5 bases from V and 4 from J; bases not matched to a gene: 9. The DNA for the CDR3 is TGTGCCAGCAGCGCCCCGGGACAGGCCTTCTATGGCTACACCTTC. Translated: CASSAPGQAFYGYTF.

The DNA for the CDR3 is TGTGCCAGCATGGGCGGAGTAAAGGACGAGCAGTACTTC. This gives the protein CASMGGVKDEQYF. The chain uses TRBV5-4 and TRBJ2-7; D remains ambiguous. This CDR3 region has 13 residues. Germline loops: CDR1 SGHNT, CDR2 YYREEE (reference sequence). V was cut by 6 bases and J by 5 bases, with 15 bases left in between.

The chain couples TRBV10-3 to TRBJ2-7; perhaps TRBD1 as D (6 bases). Looked up from germline, CDR1 is ENHRY and CDR2 is SYGVKD. The CDR3 has 15 residues. Deletions cut 0 bases from V and 0 bases from J, with 9 bases between. The CDR3 sequence: CAISESEGGSYEQYF. The CDR3 nucleotides read TGTGCCATCAGTGAGTCGGAAGGGGGCTCCTACGAGCAGTACTTC.

The V and J genes are TRBV10-3 and TRBJ2-2; no clear D gene. The CDR3 is 12 residues long. V shed 10 bases and J shed 3 bases, with 9 bases lying between them. Germline V lookup: CDR1 ENHRY, CDR2 SYGVKD. CDR3 coding DNA: TGTGCCACCCGGGCGTACACCGGGGAGCTGTTTTTT. Translating gives CATRAYTGELFF.

The rearrangement uses TRBV5-4 and TRBJ2-2; 8 bases map to TRBD1. V lost 2 bases to trimming and J lost 3 bases; unmatched junction nucleotides: 6. CDR3 size: 16 residues. CDR1 and CDR2 (germline): SGHNT, YYREEE (reference sequence). As DNA, the CDR3 is TGTGCCAGCAGCTTCCCCAGGGGGCGAGACACCGGGGAGCTGTTTTTT. As protein: CASSFPRGRDTGELFF.

This chain connects TRBV5-1 to TRBJ2-3; maybe TRBD1 (5 bases). The V end lost 4 bases, the J end lost 0 bases, and 9 bases lay between the germline ends. The CDR3 runs 14 residues. Germline CDR1 SGHRS, CDR2 YFSETQ. CDR3 bases: TGCGCCAGCAGCCAGAGACAGAGCACAGATACGCAGTATTTT. Translated, it gives CASSQRQSTDTQYF.

The chain uses TRBV6-1 and TRBJ2-7, with 7 bases matching TRBD1. This CDR3 has 15 amino acids. Germline values: CDR1 MNHNS, CDR2 SASEGT. With V trimmed by 6 bases and J by 0 bases, 8 bases remained unmatched. The CDR3 sequence: CASSAGTAHSYEQYF. The CDR3 coding sequence is TGTGCCAGCAGCGCCGGGACAGCTCACTCCTACGAGCAGTACTTC.

V gene TRBV7-9 combines with J gene TRBJ1-5; D ambiguous. Germline CDR1 and CDR2: SEHNR and FQNEAQ (reference sequence). Trimming removed 1 base at V and 2 bases at J, with 6 bases between. This CDR3 has 14 residues. The CDR3 DNA reads as TGTGCCAGCAGCTTAGGGCAGGGCAATCAGCCCCAGCATTTT. This codes for CASSLGQGNQPQHF.

This chain connects TRBV5-4 to TRBJ1-6; 12 bases are shared with TRBD1. V dropped 4 bases and J dropped 8; count of bases not matched to a gene: 7. The CDR3 loop spans 16 amino acids. Germline CDR1 and CDR2: SGHNT and YYREEE (reference sequence). The CDR3 coding sequence is TGTGCCAGCAGCCCGAAGGGACAGGGGGCATATTCACCCCTCCACTTT. Its translation is CASSPKGQGAYSPLHF.

The V call is TRBV19, the J call TRBJ2-2; D unresolved. This CDR3 spans 11 amino acids. Germline values: CDR1 LNHDA, CDR2 SQIVND (reference sequence). Trimming took off 10 bases at V and 2 bases at J, with 5 bases between the two ends. This chain's CDR3 is CATANTGELFF. In nucleotides, the CDR3 is TGTGCCACCGCAAACACCGGGGAGCTGTTTTTT.

J is TRBJ1-1 and V is TRBV5-4; D unresolved. Trimming stripped 1 base from V and 6 bases from J, with 10 bases between. The germline gives CDR1 SGHNT, CDR2 YYREEE (reference sequence). The CDR3 length is 13 residues. CDR3 loop: CASSLSPLPEAFF. The CDR3 coding sequence is TGTGCCAGCAGCTTGAGCCCGCTTCCTGAAGCTTTCTTT.

The table lists this clone with a count of one. V gene TRBV6-1 combines with J gene TRBJ2-2; the D gene is possibly TRBD1 (6 bases). V lost 2 bases, J lost 4 bases, and 26 bases lay in between. The CDR3 runs 20 residues. CDR1 and CDR2 (germline): MNHNS, SASEGT. DNA for the CDR3: TGTGCCAGCAGTGAATATCCAGGGGAGACATCTGGTACGCGCACCGGGGAGCTGTTTTTT. Its translation: CASSEYPGETSGTRTGELFF.

This clone has ten or more counts. This chain joins TRBV5-4 and TRBJ2-1; the D gene is possibly TRBD2 (7 bases). The germline V gene has CDR1 SGHNT and CDR2 YYREEE (reference sequence). The CDR3 extends over 14 amino acids. V was pared by 0 bases and J by 8 bases, with 12 bases between. This chain's CDR3 is CASSLGGGIYEQFF. The CDR3 nucleotides read TGTGCCAGCAGCTTGGGGGGGGGCATTTATGAGCAGTTCTTC.

The J gene is TRBJ2-3, the V gene TRBV5-1; TRBD1 matches 11 bases. From germline, CDR1 is SGHRS and CDR2 YFSETQ. Germline trimming cut 6 bases from V and 4 bases from J; bases unmatched to any gene: 7. This CDR3 region has 15 residues. CDR3 protein: CASKDGTGGSDTQYF. CDR3 nucleotides: TGCGCCAGCAAGGACGGGACAGGGGGTTCAGATACGCAGTATTTT.

The chain uses TRBV19 and TRBJ1-5, with D possibly TRBD1 on 5 matching bases. CDR3 length: 15 amino acids. The V gene lost 2 bases and the J gene lost 5 bases, with 13 bases spanning the gap. The germline CDR1 and CDR2 sequences are LNHDA and SQIVND (reference sequence). The CDR3 DNA follows: TGTGCCAGTAGTATACGAGCGGGGGTGGATCAGCCCCAGCATTTT. Protein product: CASSIRAGVDQPQHF.

The chain employs TRBV9 and TRBJ1-1; no definite D call. V shed 0 bases and J shed 3 bases, with 6 bases lying between them. The CDR3 sequence is 13 residues long. Germline V gives CDR1 SGDLS, CDR2 YYNGEE. CDR3 sequence: CASSVAEDTEAFF. CDR3 DNA sequence: TGTGCCAGCAGCGTAGCAGAGGACACTGAAGCTTTCTTT.